These 3 T cell receptor beta chains came from one sample sequenced in a study of blood T cell repertoires in COVID-19. The method was immunoSEQ multiplex PCR; TCRdb's version includes in-frame clones alone and lacks a portion of them. This sample has around 160,000 clones; more than 80% occur once, and the top ten carry approximately 2%. Sequenced input: peripheral blood. These receptors all come from a woman aged 55-69 years with COVID-19, enrolled during active disease.

This rearrangement joins TRBV14 to TRBJ1-2; 8 bases match TRBD1. Germline CDR1 and CDR2: SGHDN and FVKESK. The CDR3 loop spans 23 amino acids. With 0 bases clipped from V and 4 bases from J, the junction kept 28 bases outside the gene matches. The CDR3 bases are TGTGCCAGCAGCCAAGATTTGATGGTCCCGATTACAGGGGGAAATAGGTGGGTCTATGGCTACACCTTC. This gives the protein CASSQDLMVPITGGNRWVYGYTF. Drawing the rest from reference TRBV14 and TRBJ1-2, the complete variable domain is EAGVTQFPSHSVIEKGQTVTLRCDPISGHDNLYWYRRVMGKEIKFLLHFVKESKQDESGMPNNRFLAERTGGTYSTLKVQPAELEDSGVYFCASSQDLMVPITGGNRWVYGYTFGSGTRLTVV.

The V gene is TRBV18, the J gene TRBJ1-2; possibly TRBD1 for D (6 bases). Germline CDR1 and CDR2: KGHSH and LQKENI. V dropped 6 bases and J dropped 2 bases, with 16 bases sitting between them. The CDR3 is made up of 15 amino acids. CDR3 coding DNA: TGTGCCAGCTCTACAGGGTCTCAACCCAACTATGGCTACACCTTC. This translates into CASSTGSQPNYGYTF.

This chain joins TRBV5-6 and TRBJ2-1; 11 bases map to TRBD1. Per the germline V gene, CDR1 is SGHDT and CDR2 is YYEEEE. Trimming cost V 2 bases and J 1 base; bases outside gene matches: 5. The CDR3 is 17 residues long. DNA for the CDR3: TGTGCCAGCAGCTTCGGACAGGGGGCCTGGTCCTACAATGAGCAGTTCTTC. Protein: CASSFGQGAWSYNEQFF.